This TCR beta chain was identified in a study of human T cells and chemical hapten exposure. Study-level information: Patch testing placed 0.01% DPC on the upper back, with readings at 6 days.

TCRdb re-called the RACE reads with MiXCR, one entry per CDR3 protein. The top ten clones hold about 8.2% of a sample with some 300,000 distinct CDR3 sequences, around 5.5% of them seen once. Points from the study as a whole: Significantly more large CDR3 similarity clusters were formed by expanded TCRs than by controls.

With 0 bases removed from V and 8 bases from J, the gap between germline ends came to 18 bases. The CDR3 extends over 16 amino acids. Germline V gene lookup returns CDR1 SGHDT and CDR2 YYEEEE. Note on this clonotype: The antigen remains undetermined.

The time point was: pre-sensitization, week 0. The sample's treatment: therapeutic diphenylcyclopropenone sensitization with weekly scalp DPC. Sequencing used whole blood, obtained in connection with sensitization to the hapten diphenylcyclopropenone (DPC). This rearrangement joins TRBV5-6 to TRBJ2-1; the D is unclear. This TCR was recovered from a young woman with alopecia areata. Some clones in this sample may be carry-over from other donors' samples. The CDR3 DNA reads as TGTGCCAGCAGCTTGGCTTATTTGGGGTACGGTGATGAGCAGTTCTTC. It specifies CASSLAYLGYGDEQFF.